The 18 T cell receptor beta chains in this list originate from one sample, sequenced in a study of blood T cell repertoires in COVID-19. Some clones are missing from TCRdb's copy, which holds only in-frame ones; the method was immunoSEQ multiplex PCR. The sample includes 150,000 or so clones, roughly 84% of them seen just once. The source material was peripheral blood. The source is a woman aged 60-75 years with COVID-19, enrolled during active disease.

The chain uses TRBV7-3 and TRBJ2-5, with D possibly matching TRBD1 (5 bases). Germline loops: CDR1 SGHTA, CDR2 FQGTGA. The CDR3 loop spans 13 amino acids. Trimming removed 8 bases from V and 5 bases from J, with 15 bases in between. The CDR3 here is CASQGPFSETQYF. The DNA of the CDR3 is TGTGCCAGCCAGGGCCCGTTCAGTGAGACCCAGTACTTC.

The chain employs TRBV6-5 and TRBJ1-3; 9 bases agree with TRBD1. V lost 6 bases, J lost 3 bases, and 6 bases stayed unmatched. The germline CDR1 and CDR2 sequences are MNHEY and SVGAGI. The CDR3 is 15 residues long. This CDR3 reads CASRPQGAIGNTIYF. Written as DNA, the CDR3 is TGTGCCAGCAGGCCACAGGGGGCGATTGGAAACACCATATATTTT.

This rearrangement joins TRBV6-5 to TRBJ1-5; no clear D gene. With 6 bases removed from V and 4 bases from J, the gap between germline ends came to 4 bases. The germline V gene has CDR1 MNHEY and CDR2 SVGAGI. CDR3 length: 11 amino acids. The CDR3 sequence: CASSGNQPQHF. The CDR3 DNA reads TGTGCCAGCAGCGGGAATCAGCCCCAGCATTTT.

The rearrangement joins TRBV6-5 to TRBJ1-1; D not certain. Germline assignment: CDR1 MNHEY and CDR2 SVGAGI. The V gene lost 5 bases and the J gene lost 2 bases, with 15 bases spanning the gap. The CDR3 spans 15 residues. Here the CDR3 reads CASSHTTSLNTEAFF. CDR3 DNA: TGTGCCAGCAGTCACACGACATCCCTCAACACTGAAGCTTTCTTT.

The rearrangement uses TRBV6-5 and TRBJ2-7; no reliable D call. The germline V gene encodes CDR1 MNHEY and CDR2 SVGAGI. The CDR3 contains 13 residues. The CDR3 loop reads CHFASGRPYEQYV. DNA for the CDR3: TGCCATTTTGCAAGTGGCAGGCCCTACGAGCAGTACGTC.

As DNA, the CDR3 is TGTGCCAGCAGTTACCGGCCGGGACAGAGCAATCAGCCCCAGCATTTT. This sequence encodes CASSYRPGQSNQPQHF. The chain recombines TRBV6-2 or TRBV6-3 with TRBJ1-5, with 7 bases fitting TRBD1. V lost 2 bases, J lost 1 base, and 5 bases stayed unmatched. This CDR3 has 16 residues. Germline V gene sequence: CDR1 MNHEY, CDR2 SVGEGT.

The chain employs TRBV5-1 and TRBJ1-2; no definite D call. Germline V lookup: CDR1 SGHRS, CDR2 YFSETQ. Trimming removed 2 bases at V and 4 bases at J, with 6 bases between. The CDR3 spans 12 residues. The CDR3 here is CASSFEAYGYTF. In DNA, the CDR3 is TGCGCCAGCAGCTTTGAGGCCTATGGCTACACCTTC.

J is TRBJ1-6 and V is TRBV9; no clear D. Germline CDR1 reads SGDLS; CDR2 reads YYNGEE. The V end was cut by 6 bases, the J end by 0 bases, with 4 bases between. The CDR3 has 13 amino acids. CDR3 DNA sequence: TGTGCCAGCAAGAGCTCCTATAATTCACCCCTCCACTTT. Translating gives CASKSSYNSPLHF.

This clone was recorded only once. V usage is TRBV15 and J usage is TRBJ1-6; perhaps TRBD1 as D (5 bases). Germline loops: CDR1 LNHNV, CDR2 YYDKDF (reference sequence). The CDR3 length is 15 residues. V was clipped by 0 bases and J by 10 bases, with 13 bases between them. The CDR3 sequence is CATSRDRVGRSPLHF. The CDR3 DNA follows: TGTGCCACCAGCAGAGACAGGGTCGGCCGATCACCCCTCCACTTT.

The chain couples TRBV11-1 to TRBJ2-3; no clear D gene. The V gene's germline CDR1 is SGHAT and CDR2 FQDESV (reference sequence). The germline V and J ends were trimmed by 6 bases and 0 bases, with 16 bases remaining between them. The CDR3 runs 16 residues. The CDR3 is CASSRYFRSSTDTQYF. CDR3 DNA sequence: TGTGCCAGCAGTCGATACTTCAGGTCTAGCACAGATACGCAGTATTTT.

This rearrangement joins TRBV30 to TRBJ1-1, with D possibly being TRBD1 (6 bases). V gave up 4 bases and J gave up 5 bases, with 17 bases separating them. Germline V gene lookup returns CDR1 GTSNPN and CDR2 SVGIG (reference sequence). The length of the CDR3 is 14 residues. The CDR3 nucleotides read TGTGCCTGGAAGAGTCGGGGGGCGGGGACTGAAGCTTTCTTT. This sequence encodes CAWKSRGAGTEAFF.

This chain uses TRBV5-1 with TRBJ2-3, with a tentative D call TRBD1 (5 bases). There are 15 residues in the CDR3. In germline, CDR1 is SGHRS, CDR2 YFSETQ. Trimming took 4 bases from V and 1 from J, leaving 13 bases between them. CDR3 loop: CASSTSRVGTDTQYF. The DNA of the CDR3 is TGCGCCAGCAGCACAAGCAGGGTTGGCACAGATACGCAGTATTTT.

The genes are TRBV7-9 and TRBJ1-4; 10 bases are a match to TRBD1. With 6 bases clipped from V and 6 bases from J, the junction kept 7 bases outside the gene matches. Looked up from germline, CDR1 is SEHNR and CDR2 is FQNEAQ (reference sequence). This CDR3 has 15 amino acids. CDR3 amino acids: CASSWGGTGDEKLFF. In DNA form, the CDR3 reads TGTGCCAGCAGTTGGGGCGGGACAGGGGATGAAAAACTGTTTTTT.

In its sample, this clone was seen a few times. The CDR3 DNA follows: TGTGCCAGCAGCCCAGAGGCGGTTTTAGGTGAAAAACTGTTTTTT. Translating gives CASSPEAVLGEKLFF. V and J are TRBV7-9 and TRBJ1-4; D gene ambiguous. The CDR3 runs to 15 residues. The germline gives CDR1 SEHNR, CDR2 FQNEAQ (reference sequence). V was shortened by 5 bases and J by 7 bases, with 17 bases between the two germline ends.

The chain couples TRBV7-9 to TRBJ1-2; 8 bases map to TRBD1. Germline V gives CDR1 SEHNR, CDR2 FQNEAQ (reference sequence). This CDR3 region has 15 residues. Trimming took 5 bases from V and 7 from J; bases not matched to a gene: 12. CDR3 loop: CASSPRGQVHGGYTF. CDR3 DNA: TGTGCCAGCAGCCCGAGGGGACAGGTCCATGGTGGCTACACCTTC.

The DNA for the CDR3 is TGTGCCAGTAGTATAAGGAGGAATCAGTTTGAAAACACCATATATTTT. This sequence encodes CASSIRRNQFENTIYF. The rearrangement joins TRBV19 to TRBJ1-3; no definite D call. In germline, CDR1 is LNHDA, CDR2 SQIVND (reference sequence). The CDR3 consists of 16 residues. With 2 bases removed from V and 6 bases from J, the gap between germline ends came to 17 bases.

This chain links TRBV5-1 with TRBJ2-7, with D possibly TRBD1 on 5 matching bases. Germline V gene sequence: CDR1 SGHRS, CDR2 YFSETQ. This CDR3 comprises 12 residues. V was cut by 4 bases and J by 6 bases, with 11 bases left in between. CDR3 amino acids: CASSDSALEQYF. The CDR3 DNA reads TGCGCCAGCAGCGACAGCGCGCTCGAGCAGTACTTC.

The V gene is TRBV14, the J gene TRBJ2-2, with no clear D. The CDR3 runs 15 residues. Trimming cost V 2 bases and J 0 bases, with 7 bases left between them. CDR1 and CDR2 (germline): SGHDN, FVKESK. Written as DNA, the CDR3 is TGTGCCAGCAGCCAAATTAGAGCGAACACCGGGGAGCTGTTTTTT. This translates into CASSQIRANTGELFF.